This T cell receptor (beta chain) was sequenced for a study of blood T cell repertoires in COVID-19. Turning to the study itself: Samples taken during acute and convalescent COVID-19 were collected in the United States, Italy and Spain.

In the original processing: It was from reference gene primer amplification that nucleated cell counts were estimated. The data were produced by immunoSEQ multiplex PCR, yet TCRdb's version contains in-frame clones alone and is incomplete. That table supplies the V and J calls and clone size; D and trimming were determined from the DNA. The sample has around 140,000 clones, around 86% seen once. Material for sequencing was peripheral blood. This clonotype originated in a human donor in a cohort sampled during active COVID-19.

DNA of the CDR3: TGTGCCAGAAGCTTGCAGGGACTAGCGGGAGGGCATTACGAGCAGTACTTC. It encodes CARSLQGLAGGHYEQYF. This chain links TRBV5-3 with TRBJ2-7, with 16 bases matching TRBD2. TRBV5-3 belongs to the ORF category, with a function that is uncertain. The CDR3 totals 17 residues. V was clipped by 1 base and J by 4 bases; unmatched bases: 5.